This TCR beta chain is drawn from a study of T cells after posttransplantation cyclophosphamide. Remarks on this clone: As yet, its antigen is unknown.

J gave up 10 bases and V 5 bases, and 10 bases lay outside the gene matches. CDR1 SGHTA and CDR2 FQGTGA come from the germline V gene. This CDR3 spans 13 amino acids. Data came from immunoSEQ multiplex PCR; TCRdb stores just in-frame clones and leaves some out. The sample lists tens of thousands of clones; around 95% were seen once. General study results and limits: Later blood repertoires were often dominated by clones from the donor CD8+ memory compartment. Tissue-infiltrating T cells from skin or gut overlapped little with blood T cells.

The rearrangement links TRBV7-3 to TRBJ1-1, with 7 bases that match TRBD1. The clonotype comes from a woman aged 25 to 39 in good health and a related stem cell transplant donor. Source material: PBMCs. The DNA of the CDR3 is TGTGCCAGCAGCCCTAGTACAGGGGTTAGAGCTTTCTTT. It specifies CASSPSTGVRAFF. Together with reference TRBV7-3 and TRBJ1-1, the CDR3 gives the full variable domain: GAGVSQTPSNKVTEKGKYVELRCDPISGHTALYWYRQSLGQGPEFLIYFQGTGAADDSGLPNDRFFAVRPEGSVSTLKIQRTERGDSAVYLCASSPSTGVRAFFGQGTRLTVV.